This T cell receptor (beta chain) came from a study of blood T cell repertoires in COVID-19. Study as a whole: Samples came from the United States, Italy and Spain, spanning acute and convalescent COVID-19.

The germline V and J ends were trimmed by 8 bases and 1 base, with 15 bases remaining between them. The CDR3 has 15 residues. Per the germline V gene, CDR1 is WNHNN and CDR2 is SYGVQD (reference sequence). Data came from immunoSEQ multiplex PCR; TCRdb stores just in-frame clones and leaves some out. Of 180,000 or so clones in the sample, less than 90% were seen once. Cohorts were assigned according to the clinical history that participants reported. The gene calls are TRBV10-1 and TRBJ1-5; a possible D gene is TRBD1 (6 bases). Sequenced: PBMCs or T cells enriched from blood (not recorded which). The clonotype was recovered from a human donor with acute COVID-19. The donor label of this sample is uncertain. The CDR3 loop is CASQGLPLSNQPQHF. The CDR3, as DNA: TGCGCCAGCCAGGGGTTACCCCTGAGCAATCAGCCCCAGCATTTT.